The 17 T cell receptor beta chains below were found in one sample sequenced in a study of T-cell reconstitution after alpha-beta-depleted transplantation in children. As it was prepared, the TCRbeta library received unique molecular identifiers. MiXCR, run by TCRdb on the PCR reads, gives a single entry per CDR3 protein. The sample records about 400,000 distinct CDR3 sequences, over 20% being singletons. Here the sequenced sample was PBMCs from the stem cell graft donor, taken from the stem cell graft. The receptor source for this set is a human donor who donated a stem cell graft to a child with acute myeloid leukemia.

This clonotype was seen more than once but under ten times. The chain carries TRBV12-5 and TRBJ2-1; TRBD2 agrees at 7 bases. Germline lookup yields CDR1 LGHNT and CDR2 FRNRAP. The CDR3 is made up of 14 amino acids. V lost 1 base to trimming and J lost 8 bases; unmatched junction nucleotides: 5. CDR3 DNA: TGTGCTAGTGGTTTGGATAGACTAGCTTATGAGCAGTTCTTC. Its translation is CASGLDRLAYEQFF.

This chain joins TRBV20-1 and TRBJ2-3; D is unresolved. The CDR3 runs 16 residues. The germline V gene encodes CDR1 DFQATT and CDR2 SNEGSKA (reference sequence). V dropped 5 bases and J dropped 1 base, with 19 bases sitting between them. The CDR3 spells CSAPSGPKIGTDTQYF. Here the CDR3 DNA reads TGCAGTGCTCCGTCGGGTCCGAAGATCGGCACAGATACGCAGTATTTT.

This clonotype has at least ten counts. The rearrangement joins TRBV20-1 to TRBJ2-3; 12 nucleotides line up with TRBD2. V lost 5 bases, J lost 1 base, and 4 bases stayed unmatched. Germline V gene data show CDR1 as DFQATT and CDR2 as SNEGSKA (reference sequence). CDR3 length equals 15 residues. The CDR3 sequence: CSAGASGRGTDTQYF. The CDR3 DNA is TGCAGTGCTGGCGCTAGCGGGAGGGGCACAGATACGCAGTATTTT.

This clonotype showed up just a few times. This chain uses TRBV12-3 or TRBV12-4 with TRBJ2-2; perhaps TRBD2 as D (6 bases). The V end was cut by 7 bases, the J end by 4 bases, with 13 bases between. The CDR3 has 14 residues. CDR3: CASNWGEVTGELFF. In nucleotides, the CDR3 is TGTGCCAGCAACTGGGGGGAGGTCACCGGGGAGCTGTTTTTT.

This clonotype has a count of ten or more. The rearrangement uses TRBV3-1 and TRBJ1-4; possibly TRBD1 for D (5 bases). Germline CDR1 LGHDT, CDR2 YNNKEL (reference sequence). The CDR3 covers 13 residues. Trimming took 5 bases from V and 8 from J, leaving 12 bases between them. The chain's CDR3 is CASSGQSREKLFF. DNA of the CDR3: TGTGCCAGCAGCGGACAATCTCGGGAAAAACTGTTTTTT.

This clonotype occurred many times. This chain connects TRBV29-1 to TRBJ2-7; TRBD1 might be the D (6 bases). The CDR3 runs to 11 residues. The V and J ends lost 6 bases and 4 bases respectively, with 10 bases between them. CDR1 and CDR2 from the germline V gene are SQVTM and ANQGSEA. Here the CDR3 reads CSVSDSYEQYF. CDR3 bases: TGCAGCGTGTCGGACAGTTACGAGCAGTACTTC.

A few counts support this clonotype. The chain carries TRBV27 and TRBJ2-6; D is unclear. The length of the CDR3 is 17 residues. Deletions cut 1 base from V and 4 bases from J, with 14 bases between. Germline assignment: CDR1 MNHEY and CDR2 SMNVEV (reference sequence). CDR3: CASSLWVKGPGANVLTF. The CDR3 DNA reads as TGTGCCAGCAGTTTATGGGTTAAGGGCCCCGGGGCCAACGTCCTGACTTTC.

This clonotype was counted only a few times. The CDR3 loop is CASSESLREQYF. In DNA form, the CDR3 reads TGCGCCAGCAGCGAGTCGTTGAGGGAGCAGTACTTC. The J gene is TRBJ2-7, the V gene TRBV5-1; D ambiguous. V lost 4 bases to trimming and J lost 7 bases, with 12 bases between them. CDR3 length: 12 residues. CDR1 is SGHRS, CDR2 YFSETQ, per germline.

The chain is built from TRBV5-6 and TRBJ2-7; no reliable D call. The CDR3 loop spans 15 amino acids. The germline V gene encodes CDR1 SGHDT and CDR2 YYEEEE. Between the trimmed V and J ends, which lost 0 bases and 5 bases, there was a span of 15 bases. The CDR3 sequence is CASSLVAGSWDEQYF. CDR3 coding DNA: TGTGCCAGCAGCTTGGTGGCAGGATCTTGGGACGAGCAGTACTTC.

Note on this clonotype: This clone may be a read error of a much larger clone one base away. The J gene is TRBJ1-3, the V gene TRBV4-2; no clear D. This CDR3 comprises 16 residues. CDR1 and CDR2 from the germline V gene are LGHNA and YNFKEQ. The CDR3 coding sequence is TGTGTCAGCAGCCAAGATGCGACGGGCTCTGGAAACACCATATATTTT. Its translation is CVSSQDATGSGNTIYF.

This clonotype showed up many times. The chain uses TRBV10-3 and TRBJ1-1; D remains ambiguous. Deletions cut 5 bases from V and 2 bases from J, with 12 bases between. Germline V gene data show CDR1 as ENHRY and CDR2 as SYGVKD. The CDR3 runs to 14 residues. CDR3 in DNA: TGTGCCATCAGTTCAATGGACGGAAACACTGAAGCTTTCTTT. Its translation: CAISSMDGNTEAFF.

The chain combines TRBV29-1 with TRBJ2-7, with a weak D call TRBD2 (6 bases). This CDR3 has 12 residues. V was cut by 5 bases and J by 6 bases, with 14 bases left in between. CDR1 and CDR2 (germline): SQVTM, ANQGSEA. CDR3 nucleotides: TGCAGCGTTCGGCTCCCGGGGGTCGAGCAGTACTTC. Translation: CSVRLPGVEQYF.

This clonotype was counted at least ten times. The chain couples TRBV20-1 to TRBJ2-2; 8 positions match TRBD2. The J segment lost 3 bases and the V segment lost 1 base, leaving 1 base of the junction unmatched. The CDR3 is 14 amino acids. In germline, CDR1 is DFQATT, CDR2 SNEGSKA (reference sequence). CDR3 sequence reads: CSARGGLDTGELFF. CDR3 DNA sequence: TGCAGTGCTAGAGGGGGACTAGACACCGGGGAGCTGTTTTTT.

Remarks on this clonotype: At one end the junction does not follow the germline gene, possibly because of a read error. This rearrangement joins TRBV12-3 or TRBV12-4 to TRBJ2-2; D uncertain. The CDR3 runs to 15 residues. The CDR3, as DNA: TGTGCCAGCTGTTTATCGTCAAAACAGACCGGGGAGCTGTTTTTT. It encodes CASCLSSKQTGELFF.

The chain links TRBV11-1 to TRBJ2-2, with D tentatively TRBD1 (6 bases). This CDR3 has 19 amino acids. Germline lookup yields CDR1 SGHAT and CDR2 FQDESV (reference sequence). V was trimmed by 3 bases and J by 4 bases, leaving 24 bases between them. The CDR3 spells CASSFSSLSGHRFTGELFF. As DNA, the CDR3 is TGTGCCAGCAGCTTTAGCTCCCTTTCGGGACACCGGTTCACCGGGGAGCTGTTTTTT. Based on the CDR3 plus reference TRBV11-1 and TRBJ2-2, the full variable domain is EAEVAQSPRYKITEKSQAVAFWCDPISGHATLYWYRQILGQGPELLVQFQDESVVDDSQLPKDRFSAERLKGVDSTLKIQPAELGDSAMYLCASSFSSLSGHRFTGELFFGEGSRLTVL.

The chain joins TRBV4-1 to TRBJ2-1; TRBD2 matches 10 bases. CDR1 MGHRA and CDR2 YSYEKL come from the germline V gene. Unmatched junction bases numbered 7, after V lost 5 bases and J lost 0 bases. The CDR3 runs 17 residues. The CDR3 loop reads CASSEGLARGSYNEQFF. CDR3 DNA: TGCGCCAGCAGCGAGGGACTAGCGAGAGGCTCCTACAATGAGCAGTTCTTC.

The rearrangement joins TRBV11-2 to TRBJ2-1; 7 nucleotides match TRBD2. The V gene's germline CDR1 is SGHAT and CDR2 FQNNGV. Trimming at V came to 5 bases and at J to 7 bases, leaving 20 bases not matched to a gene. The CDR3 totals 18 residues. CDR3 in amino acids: CASSRPRARRERDNEQFF. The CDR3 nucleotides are TGTGCCAGCAGCCGGCCTCGGGCACGGCGGGAGAGGGATAATGAGCAGTTCTTC.